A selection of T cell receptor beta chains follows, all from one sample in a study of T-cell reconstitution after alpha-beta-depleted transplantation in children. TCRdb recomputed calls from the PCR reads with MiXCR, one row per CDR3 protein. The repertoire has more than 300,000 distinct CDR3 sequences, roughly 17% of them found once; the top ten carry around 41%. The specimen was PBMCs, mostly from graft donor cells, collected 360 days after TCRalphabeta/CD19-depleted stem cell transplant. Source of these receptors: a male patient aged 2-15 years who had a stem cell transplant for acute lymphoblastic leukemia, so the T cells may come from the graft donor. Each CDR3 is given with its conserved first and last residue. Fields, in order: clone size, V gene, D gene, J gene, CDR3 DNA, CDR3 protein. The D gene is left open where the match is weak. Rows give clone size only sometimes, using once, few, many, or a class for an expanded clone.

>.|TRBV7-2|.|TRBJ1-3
TGTGCCAGCAGCCTCCAGCAAGTCGACGGAAACACCATATATTTT
CASSLQQVDGNTIYF
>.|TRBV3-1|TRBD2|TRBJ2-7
TGTGCCAGCAGCCAGGGCCCCGGACTAGCGGGAGCAAACTACGAGCAGTACTTC
CASSQGPGLAGANYEQYF
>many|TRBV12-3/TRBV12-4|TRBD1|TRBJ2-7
TGTGCCAGCAGGTCAACAGGGGTATCCTACGAGCAGTACTTC
CASRSTGVSYEQYF
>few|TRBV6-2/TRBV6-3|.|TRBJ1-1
TGTGCCAGCAGTTACCCCAGTCGTGGGGGGGGGACTGAAGCTTTCTTT
CASSYPSRGGGTEAFF
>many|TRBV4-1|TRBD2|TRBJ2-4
TGCGCCAGCAGCCAGCCGGGACTAGCGAAAAACATTCAGTACTTC
CASSQPGLAKNIQYF
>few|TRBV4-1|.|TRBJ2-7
TGCGCCAGCAGCCAAGCGTTAGCGGTCGAGCAGTACTTC
CASSQALAVEQYF
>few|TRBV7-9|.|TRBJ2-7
TGTGCCAGCAGCCCACGCCACACAGATGTTGACTACGAGCAGTACTTC
CASSPRHTDVDYEQYF
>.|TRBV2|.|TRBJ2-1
TGTGCCAGCAGTGACCCGGGCTGGAGCTCCTACAATGAGCAGTTCTTC
CASSDPGWSSYNEQFF
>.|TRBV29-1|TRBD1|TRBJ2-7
TGCAGCGTTGAAGGACAGGGGTCCGACGAGCAGTACTTC
CSVEGQGSDEQYF
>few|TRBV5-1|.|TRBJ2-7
TGCGCCAGCAGCTGGGCACCTGGGGAACAGTACTTC
CASSWAPGEQYF
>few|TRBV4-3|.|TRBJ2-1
TGCGCCAGCAGCCAAGATCTTTACAGTTACAATGAGCAGTTCTTC
CASSQDLYSYNEQFF
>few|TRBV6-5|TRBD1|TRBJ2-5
TGTGCCAGCAGTAACCCGGGACAGGGGGCAGAGACCCAGTACTTC
CASSNPGQGAETQYF
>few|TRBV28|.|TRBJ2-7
TGTGCCAGCAGACCCGGACAGTTATCGGTCGAGCAGTACTTC
CASRPGQLSVEQYF
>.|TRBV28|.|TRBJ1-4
TGTGCCAGCAGAGCGACAATGAGAACTAATGAAAAACTGTTTTTT
CASRATMRTNEKLFF
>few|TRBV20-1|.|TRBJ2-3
TGCAGTGCTAGAGATCCCTATCGGGACCTCACAGATACGCAGTATTTT
CSARDPYRDLTDTQYF
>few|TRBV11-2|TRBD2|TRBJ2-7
TGTGCCAGCAGCCCGGGGACTAGGGACTACGAGCAGTACTTC
CASSPGTRDYEQYF
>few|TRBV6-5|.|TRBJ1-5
TGTGCCACGTCGGGGGCAGACAATCAGCCCCAGCATTTT
CATSGADNQPQHF